What follows are 14 T cell receptor beta chains derived from one specimen sequenced in a study of T cell changes during pregnancy in multiple sclerosis. The repertoire was sequenced with immunoSEQ multiplex PCR; TCRdb's copy has only in-frame clones and lacks some. This table holds about 52,000 clones, around 92% found once. The sample was CD4+ T cells from peripheral blood mononuclear cells, taken in the third trimester of pregnancy. The receptor set was obtained from a female donor with multiple sclerosis, enrolled in a pregnancy study.

A remark on this clone: Distinct nucleotide sequences in the sample also encode this CDR3. This chain uses TRBV4-3 with TRBJ2-3; D remains unclear. There are 15 residues in the CDR3. Germline V gene sequence: CDR1 LGHNA, CDR2 YSLEER. V dropped 0 bases and J dropped 0 bases, with 7 bases sitting between them. The CDR3 spells CASSQDSRSTDTQYF. In DNA form, the CDR3 reads TGCGCCAGCAGCCAAGATAGCCGTAGCACAGATACGCAGTATTTT.

J is TRBJ2-3 and V is TRBV9, with TRBD2 matching over 8 bases. CDR3 size: 16 residues. CDR1 and CDR2 from the germline V gene are SGDLS and YYNGEE. J lost 2 bases, V lost 0 bases, and 5 bases had no gene match. The CDR3 DNA reads as TGTGCCAGCAGCGTAGCCGCGGGGGGAAACACAGATACGCAGTATTTT. Protein sequence: CASSVAAGGNTDTQYF.

V usage is TRBV6-5 and J usage is TRBJ1-1, with D perhaps TRBD1 (6 bases). The ends were cut back, 6 bases at V and 0 bases at J, with 14 bases in the middle. The CDR3 spans 15 residues. The germline V gene has CDR1 MNHEY and CDR2 SVGAGI. CDR3 DNA: TGTGCCAGCAGACCTCGGACAGTCTTGAACACTGAAGCTTTCTTT. Amino acid sequence: CASRPRTVLNTEAFF.

For the CDR3, the DNA is TGTGCCAGCAGTTTAGGGTGGGGGGGCACAGATACGCAGTATTTT. Its protein is CASSLGWGGTDTQYF. This sequence joins TRBV27 and TRBJ2-3; possibly TRBD2 for D (6 bases). The CDR3 spans 15 residues. CDR1 MNHEY and CDR2 SMNVEV come from the germline V gene (reference sequence). Trimming took 2 bases from V and 1 from J, leaving 10 bases between them.

The chain employs TRBV9 and TRBJ2-5; weak D call: TRBD1 (6 bases). V lost 3 bases, J lost 3 bases, and 15 bases lay in between. The CDR3 is 15 residues long. Germline CDR1 is SGDLS and CDR2 is YYNGEE. The DNA of the CDR3 is TGTGCCAGCAGCGCTGTGAGGGGGTTGGAAGAGACCCAGTACTTC. Its protein product is CASSAVRGLEETQYF.

The rearrangement joins TRBV7-3 to TRBJ1-1; unclear D gene. The V and J ends lost 2 bases and 1 base respectively, with 11 bases between them. The CDR3 has 15 residues. Germline CDR1 reads SGHTA; CDR2 reads FQGTGA. CDR3 DNA sequence: TGTGCCAGCAGCTTATCCACAGTCCCGAACACTGAAGCTTTCTTT. It is translated as CASSLSTVPNTEAFF. Filled out from reference TRBV7-3 and TRBJ1-1, the complete variable domain reads GAGVSQTPSNKVTEKGKYVELRCDPISGHTALYWYRQSLGQGPEFLIYFQGTGAADDSGLPNDRFFAVRPEGSVSTLKIQRTERGDSAVYLCASSLSTVPNTEAFFGQGTRLTVV.

The V call is TRBV5-4, the J call TRBJ1-5; a possible D gene is TRBD1 (5 bases). The CDR3 spans 17 residues. CDR1 is SGHNT, CDR2 YYREEE, per germline (reference sequence). Trimming pared 6 bases from V and 0 bases from J, leaving 19 bases between. The CDR3 bases are TGTGCCAGCACCCCGACAGTCCCAGACCATAGCAATCAGCCCCAGCATTTT. Amino acids: CASTPTVPDHSNQPQHF.

The genes are TRBV19 and TRBJ2-5; D remains ambiguous. The CDR3 loop spans 14 amino acids. Germline loops: CDR1 LNHDA, CDR2 SQIVND (reference sequence). Trimming stripped 3 bases from V and 5 bases from J, with 13 bases between. CDR3 region: CASSILQNGETQYF. DNA of the CDR3: TGTGCCAGTAGTATTCTTCAAAATGGCGAGACCCAGTACTTC. The variable domain in full, completed from reference TRBV19 and TRBJ2-5, reads DGGITQSPKYLFRKEGQNVTLSCEQNLNHDAMYWYRQDPGQGLRLIYYSQIVNDFQKGDIAEGYSVSREKKESFPLTVTSAQKNPTAFYLCASSILQNGETQYFGPGTRLLVL.

This chain uses TRBV6-1 with TRBJ2-3, with D perhaps matching TRBD1 (6 bases). Trimming cost V 6 bases and J 5 bases, with 15 bases left between them. This CDR3 is 14 amino acids long. Germline loops: CDR1 MNHNS, CDR2 SASEGT. The CDR3 here is CASSSGVPLDTQYF. In DNA form, the CDR3 reads TGTGCCAGCAGCTCAGGGGTGCCACTAGATACGCAGTATTTT.

This chain links TRBV6-5 with TRBJ2-1; possible D gene TRBD2, 5 bases. This CDR3 is built from 15 residues. Germline V gene lookup returns CDR1 MNHEY and CDR2 SVGAGI. The ends were cut back, 4 bases at V and 9 bases at J, with 19 bases in the middle. The CDR3: CASSFERRAPSEQFF. DNA of the CDR3: TGTGCCAGCAGTTTCGAGCGGCGGGCTCCGAGTGAGCAGTTCTTC.

Of note for this clone: No DNA is shown, since the ends of the CDR3 on it are uncertain; the CDR3 is the one TCRdb lists. This chain connects TRBV19 to TRBJ1-2. The germline V gene encodes CDR1 LNHDA and CDR2 SQIVND (reference sequence). 15 amino acids form the CDR3, both terminal residues included. The CDR3 region is CASTSGGRWNYGYTF.

V usage is TRBV30 and J usage is TRBJ2-1; D remains ambiguous. V was clipped by 7 bases and J by 4 bases, with 17 bases between them. The length of the CDR3 is 14 residues. In germline, CDR1 is GTSNPN, CDR2 SVGIG (reference sequence). In DNA, the CDR3 is TGTGCCTTTGAATCCCGCCGCGTGTACAATGAGCAGTTCTTC. Its translation: CAFESRRVYNEQFF.

The chain uses TRBV20-1 and TRBJ2-5, with D uncertain. V was shortened by 3 bases and J by 5 bases, with 4 bases between the two germline ends. The CDR3 has 10 residues. Germline CDR1 and CDR2: DFQATT and SNEGSKA (reference sequence). For the CDR3, the DNA is TGCAGTGCTAGTATGGAGACCCAGTACTTC. This codes for CSASMETQYF.

This clone has a handful of counts. The gene calls are TRBV9 and TRBJ2-2; 9 bases agree with TRBD1. Germline V gives CDR1 SGDLS, CDR2 YYNGEE. J was trimmed by 2 bases and V by 3 bases; bases with no gene match: 2. The CDR3 is 15 amino acids. In DNA, the CDR3 is TGTGCCAGCAGCGCACAGGGGGCCAACACCGGGGAGCTGTTTTTT. This codes for CASSAQGANTGELFF.